These 10 T cell receptor beta chains were sequenced from one sample in a study of CD8+ T cells in alopecia areata. Following RNA extraction, reverse transcription yielded cDNA that acted as the sequencing template. Some clones are missing from TCRdb's copy, which holds only in-frame ones; the method was immunoSEQ multiplex PCR. The table includes 130,000 to 150,000 clones, 45% to 60% detected once. Sequencing used CD4+ T cells sorted from blood. Receptors were obtained from a human donor with alopecia areata.

The chain combines TRBV5-1 with TRBJ2-5; 7 bases are a match to TRBD2. Germline CDR1 and CDR2: SGHRS and YFSETQ. The CDR3 spans 16 residues. Unmatched junction bases numbered 6, after V lost 0 bases and J lost 1 base. This CDR3 reads CASSLADAGAQETQYF. CDR3 nucleotide sequence: TGCGCCAGCAGCTTGGCCGATGCGGGAGCCCAAGAGACCCAGTACTTC. The complete variable domain, with remaining parts taken from reference TRBV5-1 and TRBJ2-5, reads KAGVTQTPRYLIKTRGQQVTLSCSPISGHRSVSWYQQTPGQGLQFLFEYFSETQRNKGNFPGRFSGRQFSNSRSEMNVSTLELGDSALYLCASSLADAGAQETQYFGPGTRLLVL.

V is TRBV11-2 and J is TRBJ2-1; D ambiguous. Trimming left V 5 bases short and J 2 bases short, with 10 bases between. The CDR3 is made up of 14 amino acids. Germline V gene lookup returns CDR1 SGHAT and CDR2 FQNNGV. The CDR3 sequence is CASSRKGTYNEQFF. The CDR3 region has the DNA TGTGCCAGCAGCCGAAAGGGAACCTACAATGAGCAGTTCTTC.

The chain recombines TRBV5-1 with TRBJ2-3; TRBD2 matches 11 bases. V shed 0 bases, J shed 0 bases, and the junction held 6 bases outside the gene matches. This CDR3 is built from 18 residues. Germline V CDR1 and CDR2: SGHRS, YFSETQ. CDR3 nucleotides: TGCGCCAGCAGCTTGGGACTAGCGGGACTCCTTAGCACAGATACGCAGTATTTT. The encoded protein is CASSLGLAGLLSTDTQYF.

This rearrangement joins TRBV28 to TRBJ2-1, with 7 bases that match TRBD2. With V trimmed by 2 bases and J by 8 bases, 3 bases remained unmatched. The CDR3 is 13 amino acids. Per germline, CDR1 MDHEN and CDR2 SYDVKM. CDR3 region: CASSLGREHEQFF. The DNA for the CDR3 is TGTGCCAGCAGTTTAGGGCGGGAGCATGAGCAGTTCTTC.

This clone was detected once. This chain connects TRBV6-5 to TRBJ1-4; D gene ambiguous. The CDR3 has 15 residues. Germline V gene data show CDR1 as MNHEY and CDR2 as SVGAGI. V dropped 6 bases and J dropped 5 bases, with 16 bases sitting between them. The CDR3, as DNA: TGTGCCAGCAGACGCGGTCGGGGAGGAAATGAAAAACTGTTTTTT. Protein: CASRRGRGGNEKLFF.

The rearrangement joins TRBV29-1 to TRBJ2-3, with a weak D call TRBD1 (6 bases). There are 14 residues in the CDR3. V was shortened by 3 bases and J by 0 bases, with 10 bases between the two germline ends. CDR1 SQVTM and CDR2 ANQGSEA come from the germline V gene. In DNA form, the CDR3 reads TGCAGCGTTGATAACAGGGCAAGCACAGATACGCAGTATTTT. The encoded protein is CSVDNRASTDTQYF.

Worth noting for this clone: Other DNA sequences of this sample code for an identical CDR3. The gene calls are TRBV29-1 and TRBJ2-7, with 11 bases fitting TRBD2. V was clipped by 7 bases and J by 1 base; unmatched bases: 3. The CDR3 extends over 13 amino acids. Germline V CDR1 and CDR2: SQVTM, ANQGSEA. In DNA, the CDR3 is TGCAGCGCCGGGACTAGCGGATCCTACGAGCAGTACTTC. Amino acids: CSAGTSGSYEQYF.

This clone was observed a few times. V usage is TRBV29-1 and J usage is TRBJ2-1; 12 bases fit TRBD2. The V gene's germline CDR1 is SQVTM and CDR2 ANQGSEA. The CDR3 totals 15 residues. After removal of 6 bases from V and 4 bases from J, the junction contained 7 bases not matched to a gene. CDR3: CSVRNLAGGYNEQFF. CDR3 DNA sequence: TGCAGCGTCAGGAACCTAGCGGGAGGGTACAATGAGCAGTTCTTC.

CDR3 protein: CSVEGGRNEKLFF. CDR3 DNA: TGCAGCGTTGAAGGGGGGAGAAATGAAAAACTGTTTTTT. The J gene is TRBJ1-4, the V gene TRBV29-1; tentative D call: TRBD1 (5 bases). The V and J ends lost 1 base and 5 bases respectively, with 8 bases between them. Germline CDR1 SQVTM, CDR2 ANQGSEA. The CDR3 runs 13 residues.

The chain carries TRBV2 and TRBJ2-1, with D hard to call. The germline gives CDR1 SNHLY, CDR2 FYNNEI. V dropped 7 bases and J dropped 6 bases, with 4 bases sitting between them. The CDR3 is 10 amino acids. In nucleotides, the CDR3 is TGTGCCAGCATTAGCAATGAGCAGTTCTTC. This gives the protein CASISNEQFF.